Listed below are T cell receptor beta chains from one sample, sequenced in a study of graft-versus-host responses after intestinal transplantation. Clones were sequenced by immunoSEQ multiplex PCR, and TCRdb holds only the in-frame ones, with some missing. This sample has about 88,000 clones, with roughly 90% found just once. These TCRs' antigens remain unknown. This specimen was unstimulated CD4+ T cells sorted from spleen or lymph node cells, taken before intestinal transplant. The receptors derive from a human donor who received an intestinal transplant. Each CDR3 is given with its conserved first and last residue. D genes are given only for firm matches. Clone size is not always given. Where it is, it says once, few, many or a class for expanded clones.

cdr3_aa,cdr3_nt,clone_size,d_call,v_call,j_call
CASSIAGSNQPQHF,TGTGCCAGTAGTATCGCAGGGAGCAATCAGCCCCAGCATTTT,-,-,TRBV19,TRBJ1-5
CASSYVAGGLNEQYF,TGTGCCAGCAGTTACGTTGCGGGGGGGCTTAACGAGCAGTACTTC,-,TRBD2,TRBV6-5,TRBJ2-7
CASSWETWDTQYF,TGTGCCAGCAGCTGGGAGACATGGGATACGCAGTATTTT,-,-,TRBV5-6,TRBJ2-3
CASSIGLAGGLSSYNEQFF,TGTGCCAGTAGTATCGGGCTAGCGGGGGGACTGAGCTCCTACAATGAGCAGTTCTTC,-,TRBD2,TRBV19,TRBJ2-1
CASSYSTAQGYGYTF,TGTGCCAGCAGTTACTCGACGGCCCAGGGGTATGGCTACACCTTC,-,-,TRBV6-5,TRBJ1-2
CASSLALGQGAYEQYF,TGCGCCAGCAGCTTGGCCTTGGGACAGGGTGCCTACGAGCAGTACTTC,-,TRBD1,TRBV5-1,TRBJ2-7
CASRSTGGTDTQYF,TGTGCCAGCAGGTCGACAGGGGGCACAGATACGCAGTATTTT,-,TRBD1,TRBV11-2,TRBJ2-3
CASSVGGRGKTF,TGTGCCAGCAGCGTAGGGGGCAGGGGGAAGACCTTC,-,TRBD1,TRBV9,TRBJ1-2
CASSLENRVNEQYF,TGTGCCAGCAGCTTGGAGAACAGGGTGAACGAGCAGTACTTC,-,-,TRBV5-4,TRBJ2-7
CASSLGPGANSLLHF,TGTGCCAGCAGCTTAGGGCCAGGGGCTAATTCACTCCTCCACTTT,once,-,TRBV7-2,TRBJ1-6
CASSYLAQTSTGELFF,TGTGCCAGCAGTTATCTCGCTCAGACTAGCACCGGGGAGCTGTTTTTT,once,-,TRBV6-5,TRBJ2-2
CASSPRLAANTGELFF,TGTGCCAGCAGCCCACGACTAGCGGCGAACACCGGGGAGCTGTTTTTT,-,TRBD2,TRBV14,TRBJ2-2
CASGTRDTGELFF,TGTGCCAGCGGGACTAGGGACACCGGGGAGCTGTTTTTT,-,TRBD2,TRBV7-9,TRBJ2-2
CATSRPGQSYEQYF,TGTGCCACCAGTAGGCCGGGACAGTCCTACGAGCAGTACTTC,-,TRBD1,TRBV15,TRBJ2-7
CASSDRVGTNYGYTF,TGTGCCAGCAGCGACAGGGTTGGGACTAACTATGGCTACACCTTC,-,-,TRBV9,TRBJ1-2
CASSSPGKDGYTF,TGCGCCAGCAGCTCACCAGGGAAGGATGGCTACACCTTC,-,-,TRBV5-1,TRBJ1-2
CASRRTNTGELFF,TGTGCCAGCAGGCGGACGAACACCGGGGAGCTGTTTTTT,-,-,TRBV27,TRBJ2-2
CASRHPGGDTEAFF,TGCGCCAGCAGGCACCCGGGGGGGGACACTGAAGCTTTCTTT,-,-,TRBV5-1,TRBJ1-1
CSVVGTGGYEQYF,TGCAGCGTTGTTGGGACAGGGGGCTACGAGCAGTACTTC,-,TRBD1,TRBV29-1,TRBJ2-7
CASSSEGRGAIAETQYF,TGTGCCAGCAGCTCCGAGGGGAGGGGGGCAATCGCGGAGACCCAGTACTTC,-,-,TRBV7-3,TRBJ2-5
CASSESTGSPNSPLHF,TGTGCCAGCAGTGAAAGCACAGGATCCCCGAATTCACCCCTCCACTTT,-,-,TRBV25-1,TRBJ1-6
CASSLARERSSGNTIYF,TGTGCCAGCAGCTTAGCGCGGGAGAGGAGCTCTGGAAACACCATATATTTT,-,-,TRBV7-8,TRBJ1-3
CASTREWADREGEKLFF,TGTGCCAGCACCCGGGAGTGGGCCGACAGGGAAGGTGAAAAACTGTTTTTT,-,TRBD1,TRBV7-9,TRBJ1-4
CASSRQGPADTQYF,TGTGCCAGCAGCCGACAGGGGCCTGCAGATACGCAGTATTTT,-,TRBD1,TRBV7-3,TRBJ2-3
CASSYSRQSGNTIYF,TGTGCCAGCAGTTACTCGAGACAGTCTGGAAACACCATATATTTT,-,-,TRBV6-5,TRBJ1-3
CASSQSASGGASRETQYF,TGTGCCAGCAGCCAGTCGGCGAGCGGGGGGGCCTCTCGAGAGACCCAGTACTTC,-,TRBD2,TRBV11-3,TRBJ2-5